This T cell receptor beta chain was documented in a study of CD8 T cells in Susac syndrome. The CDR3 extends over 14 amino acids. Germline V gene sequence: CDR1 MNHEY, CDR2 SVGAGI. Trimming took 0 bases from V and 9 from J, leaving 14 bases between them. The T cells that were sequenced for TCR beta were CD8+ and CD4+ cells from blood. As judged by recently defined diagnostic criteria, patients with Susac syndrome had definite or probable disease. 0.5 to 1 ug RNA was reverse transcribed with random hexamers. TCRdb reprocessed the immunoSEQ multiplex PCR reads via MiXCR and lists one record per CDR3 protein. In the table there are around 180,000 distinct CDR3 sequences, roughly 92% of which are singletons.

J is TRBJ1-1 and V is TRBV6-5; D may be TRBD1 (6 bases). Sample: CD4+ T cells from PBMCs. This receptor was identified in a human donor with Susac syndrome. The CDR3 nucleotides read TGTGCCAGCAGTTACTCCGGGACATATGGAAAAGCTTTCTTT. It is translated as CASSYSGTYGKAFF.